This is a list of T cell receptor beta chains from one sample in a study of shared clonotypes between healthy human individuals. The assay was immunoSEQ multiplex PCR, and TCRdb's table has in-frame clones only and misses some. The sample shows about 2.3 million clones, 92% of them seen only once. Sequencing was carried out using naive CD4+ T cells from PBMCs. These TCRs come from a man aged 18 to 29 in good health. Some clones in this sample may be carry-over from other donors' samples. CDR3s include the opening cysteine and the closing phenylalanine or tryptophan. Fields, in order: J gene, D gene, V gene, clone size, CDR3 length, CDR3 DNA, CDR3 protein. A D gene is named only where the DNA matches it firmly. Size values are once, few and many counts, or a class for expanded clones, and some rows have none.

TRBJ2-1,NA,TRBV9,NA,15,TGTGCCAGCAGCGTAGTCGACTTAAGTAAAACTGAGCAGTTCTTC,CASSVVDLSKTEQFF
TRBJ2-1,TRBD2,TRBV9,once,16,TGTGCCAGCAGCGGCACCGGGACTAGCGGGACCTTTGAGCAGTTCTTC,CASSGTGTSGTFEQFF
TRBJ1-1,NA,TRBV5-1,NA,16,TGCGCCAGCAGCCCCGAGCCCCAGGGACTGAACACTGAAGCTTTCTTT,CASSPEPQGLNTEAFF
TRBJ2-7,NA,TRBV10-2,NA,12,TGCGCCAGCAGTGCGGACGGGACCGAGCAGTACTTC,CASSADGTEQYF
TRBJ2-3,NA,TRBV18,NA,13,TGTGCCAGCTCACTCGGGCTCACAGATACGCAGTATTTT,CASSLGLTDTQYF
TRBJ1-1,NA,TRBV28,NA,12,TGTGCCAGCATCGACAGGAACACTGAAGCTTTCTTT,CASIDRNTEAFF
TRBJ1-4,NA,TRBV2,NA,14,TGTGCCAGCAGTAGATCATCAACTAATGAAAAACTGTTTTTT,CASSRSSTNEKLFF
TRBJ1-2,TRBD1,TRBV18,NA,16,TGTGCCAGCTCACGAACGGACAGGGCAGCAGACTATGGCTACACCTTC,CASSRTDRAADYGYTF
TRBJ2-2,NA,TRBV19,few,13,TGTGCCAGTAATTTAGTAGGCACCGGGGAGCTGTTTTTT,CASNLVGTGELFF
TRBJ2-3,TRBD2,TRBV9,NA,16,TGTGCCAGCAGCGTTGCCCCGGGACTAGCGGGAGATACGCAGTATTTT,CASSVAPGLAGDTQYF
TRBJ1-5,NA,TRBV18,NA,15,TGTGCCAGCTCACTTACAGGGAATAGCAATCAGCCCCAGCATTTT,CASSLTGNSNQPQHF
TRBJ2-1,NA,TRBV29-1,NA,12,TGCAGCGTTGTGGAGCACTACAATGAGCAGTTCTTC,CSVVEHYNEQFF
TRBJ2-4,TRBD2,TRBV11-1,NA,19,TGTGCCAGCAGCCTTTCCGGGACTAGCGGATCAGAAGCCAAAAACATTCAGTACTTC,CASSLSGTSGSEAKNIQYF
TRBJ1-2,NA,TRBV7-8,once,17,TGTGCCAGCAGCCCGCACAGGAGCCCGTCTCCCGTCTATGGCTACACCTTC,CASSPHRSPSPVYGYTF
TRBJ1-2,NA,TRBV7-9,NA,13,TGTGCCAGCAGCTTATGGGAACTTTATGAGGGCACCTTC,CASSLWELYEGTF
TRBJ1-1,NA,TRBV10-2,NA,21,TGCGCCAGCAGTGAAAGTTGGGGCCGGGGTGCAGGGCCAACGGGGAGGACTGAAGCTTTCTTT,CASSESWGRGAGPTGRTEAFF
TRBJ1-3,NA,TRBV10-3,NA,13,TGTGCCATCACGGTTTCCGAGGGAAACACCATATATTTT,CAITVSEGNTIYF
TRBJ2-7,NA,TRBV28,NA,13,TGTGCCAGCAGCCTGACACACTCCTACGAGCAGTACTTC,CASSLTHSYEQYF
TRBJ1-2,NA,TRBV7-3,once,13,TGTGCCAGCAGCTTAGGTCCGAATTATGGCTACACCTTC,CASSLGPNYGYTF
TRBJ2-7,TRBD1,TRBV28,NA,15,TGTGCCAGCAGTCGACAGGGGGGAAGCTCCTACGAGCAGTACTTC,CASSRQGGSSYEQYF
TRBJ1-2,TRBD1,TRBV30,NA,14,TGTGCCTGGAGGGTGGGGCAGGGGGCTTATGGCTACACCTTC,CAWRVGQGAYGYTF
TRBJ1-4,TRBD1,TRBV28,NA,14,TGTGCCAGCAGGACAGGGGGCACAAATGAAAAACTGTTTTTT,CASRTGGTNEKLFF
TRBJ2-3,NA,TRBV2,NA,12,TGTGCCAGCAGCCTTTTGGCAGATACGCAGTATTTT,CASSLLADTQYF
TRBJ1-5,NA,TRBV5-1,NA,13,TGCGCCAGCAGCTTTGACGGATTTCAGCCCCAGCATTTT,CASSFDGFQPQHF
TRBJ1-5,NA,TRBV5-1,once,14,TGCGCCAGCAGCTTAGACAGTGGCAATCAGCCCCAGCATTTT,CASSLDSGNQPQHF
TRBJ1-1,NA,TRBV7-2,few,15,TGTGCCAGCAGCTTAGCAAGGGCCCAGGACACTGAAGCTTTCTTT,CASSLARAQDTEAFF
TRBJ2-3,NA,TRBV2,NA,15,TGTGCCAGCAGTGCCTCCCTAGGGTTCTCGGATACGCAGTATTTT,CASSASLGFSDTQYF
TRBJ1-3,NA,TRBV28,once,15,TGTGCCAGCAGTTTTTCATCATACCTAGGGAACACCATATATTTT,CASSFSSYLGNTIYF
TRBJ2-1,NA,TRBV13,NA,14,TGTGCCAGCAGCTTAGTACACCGTAACAATGAGCAGTTCTTC,CASSLVHRNNEQFF
TRBJ1-1,NA,TRBV28,NA,14,TGTGCCAGCAGTCCAGGGAATTTTGGCACTGAAGCTTTCTTT,CASSPGNFGTEAFF
TRBJ2-2,TRBD2,TRBV18,NA,14,TGTGCCAGCTCACCAGTTAGCGGGACCGGGGAGCTGTTTTTT,CASSPVSGTGELFF
TRBJ2-3,NA,TRBV4-2,NA,16,TGTGCCAGCAGCCAAGACCCCGCGGATGGGACAGATACGCAGTATTTT,CASSQDPADGTDTQYF
TRBJ1-1,TRBD1,TRBV5-1,once,14,TGCGCCAGCAGCTGGGGGGACAGGGGAACTGAAGCTTTCTTT,CASSWGDRGTEAFF
TRBJ2-2,TRBD2,TRBV6-6,NA,14,TGTGCCAGCAGGAAACTAGCGGGAACCGGGGAGCTGTTTTTT,CASRKLAGTGELFF
TRBJ1-1,NA,TRBV18,NA,13,TGTGCCAGCTCACCACAATCTCGGCAGGAAGCTTTCTTT,CASSPQSRQEAFF
TRBJ2-7,TRBD2,TRBV5-6,NA,16,TGTGCCAGCAGCCTGGCGGGGGGTAGCGCATCCTACGAGCAGTACTTC,CASSLAGGSASYEQYF
TRBJ1-4,NA,TRBV5-4,NA,12,TGTGCCAGCAGCTTACCGCAGGAAAAACTGTTTTTT,CASSLPQEKLFF
TRBJ1-5,NA,TRBV19,NA,14,TGTGCCAGTAGTATAGATTGGGGAGGGCAGCCCCAGCATTTT,CASSIDWGGQPQHF
TRBJ2-5,NA,TRBV7-9,NA,16,TGTGCCAGCAGCTTATTTGGGGGGATAGGGGGCGAGACCCAGTACTTC,CASSLFGGIGGETQYF
TRBJ2-3,NA,TRBV7-8,NA,13,TGTGCCAGCAGCTTAACGGCAAAGCATACGCAGTATTTT,CASSLTAKHTQYF
TRBJ2-5,NA,TRBV4-3,NA,13,TGCGCCAGCAGCCAAGGCCCGCGGGAGACCCAGTACTTC,CASSQGPRETQYF
TRBJ2-1,NA,TRBV28,NA,13,TGTGCCAGCAGTTTATTTGGAGACAATGAGCAGTTCTTC,CASSLFGDNEQFF
TRBJ1-4,NA,TRBV5-8,NA,15,TGTGCCAGCAGCTCCCCGGGACCAGCAAATGAAAAACTGTTTTTT,CASSSPGPANEKLFF